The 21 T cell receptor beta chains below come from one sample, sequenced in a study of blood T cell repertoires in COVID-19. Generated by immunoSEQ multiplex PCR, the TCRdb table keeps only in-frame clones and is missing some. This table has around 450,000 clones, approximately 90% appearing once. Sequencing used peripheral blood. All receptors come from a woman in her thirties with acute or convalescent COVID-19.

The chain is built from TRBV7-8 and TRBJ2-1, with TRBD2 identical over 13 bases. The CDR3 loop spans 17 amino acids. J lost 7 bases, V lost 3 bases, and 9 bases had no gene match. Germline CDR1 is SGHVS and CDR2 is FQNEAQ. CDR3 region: CASSFSPTSGGPNEQFF. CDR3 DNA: TGTGCCAGCAGCTTCTCCCCGACTAGCGGGGGGCCGAATGAGCAGTTCTTC. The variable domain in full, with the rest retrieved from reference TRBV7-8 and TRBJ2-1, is GAGVSQSPRYKVAKRGQDVALRCDPISGHVSLFWYQQALGQGPEFLTYFQNEAQLDKSGLPSDRFFAERPEGSVSTLKIQRTQQEDSAVYLCASSFSPTSGGPNEQFFGPGTRLTVL.

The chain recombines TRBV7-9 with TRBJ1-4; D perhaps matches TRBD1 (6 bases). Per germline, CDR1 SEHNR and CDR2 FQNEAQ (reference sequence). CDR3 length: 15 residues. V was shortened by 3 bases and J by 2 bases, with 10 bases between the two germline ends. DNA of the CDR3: TGTGCCAGCAGCTTTGGGACAACTACTAATGAAAAACTGTTTTTT. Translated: CASSFGTTTNEKLFF.

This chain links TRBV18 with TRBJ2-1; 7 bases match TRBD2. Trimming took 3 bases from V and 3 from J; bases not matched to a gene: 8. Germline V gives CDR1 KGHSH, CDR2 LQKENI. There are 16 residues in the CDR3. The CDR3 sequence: CASSPVSLAVYNEQFF. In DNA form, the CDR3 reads TGTGCCAGCTCACCCGTTTCCCTAGCGGTCTACAATGAGCAGTTCTTC.

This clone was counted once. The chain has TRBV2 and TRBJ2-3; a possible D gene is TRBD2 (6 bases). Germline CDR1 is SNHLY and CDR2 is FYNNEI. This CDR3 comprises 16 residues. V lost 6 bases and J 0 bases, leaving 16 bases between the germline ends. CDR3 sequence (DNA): TGTGCCAGCAGCCTCCACCCCGGGACTAGCACAGATACGCAGTATTTT. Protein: CASSLHPGTSTDTQYF.

CDR3 bases: TGCGCCAGCAGCCAAGAGGGACAAGATAATGAAAAACTGTTTTTT. Its protein product is CASSQEGQDNEKLFF. V and J are TRBV4-1 and TRBJ1-4, with D maybe TRBD1 (6 bases). From germline, CDR1 is MGHRA and CDR2 YSYEKL. V lost 0 bases and J lost 4, with 9 bases in between. The CDR3 covers 15 residues.

In DNA, the CDR3 is TGTGCCACCAGTGACTCCTTGATGACAGGGTCAGGCTACACCTTC. Translation: CATSDSLMTGSGYTF. The genes are TRBV24-1 and TRBJ1-2, with TRBD1 matching 7 bases. The CDR3 sequence is 15 residues long. Unmatched junction bases numbered 12, after V lost 4 bases and J lost 8 bases. Germline V gene lookup returns CDR1 KGHDR and CDR2 SFDVKD.

The CDR3 sequence: CASSRDRGSETQYF. The CDR3 DNA sequence: TGTGCCAGCAGCAGGGACAGGGGGTCAGAGACCCAGTACTTC. The chain has TRBV2 and TRBJ2-5, with 11 bases that match TRBD1. Germline CDR1 and CDR2: SNHLY and FYNNEI. CDR3 length: 14 amino acids. V dropped 6 bases and J dropped 4; count of bases not matched to a gene: 4. The full variable domain, with the rest looked up from reference TRBV2 and TRBJ2-5, is EPEVTQTPSHQVTQMGQEVILRCVPISNHLYFYWYRQILGQKVEFLVSFYNNEISEKSEIFDDQFSVERPDGSNFTLKIRSTKLEDSAMYFCASSRDRGSETQYFGPGTRLLVL.

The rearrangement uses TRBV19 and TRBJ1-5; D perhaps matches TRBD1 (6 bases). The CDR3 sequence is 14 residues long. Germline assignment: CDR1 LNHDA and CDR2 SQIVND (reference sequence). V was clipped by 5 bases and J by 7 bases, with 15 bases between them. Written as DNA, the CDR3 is TGTGCCAGTAGTTCTAGAGACAGGTTGCAGCCCCAGCATTTT. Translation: CASSSRDRLQPQHF.

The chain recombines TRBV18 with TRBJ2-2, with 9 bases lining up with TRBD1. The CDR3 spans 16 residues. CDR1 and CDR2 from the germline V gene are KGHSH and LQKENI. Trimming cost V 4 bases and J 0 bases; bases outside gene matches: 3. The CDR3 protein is CASSLQGAANTGELFF. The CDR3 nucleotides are TGTGCCAGCTCACTACAGGGGGCCGCGAACACCGGGGAGCTGTTTTTT.

The CDR3 sequence is CASSVGAEPYEQYF. The CDR3 nucleotides are TGTGCCAGCAGCGTAGGTGCGGAGCCCTACGAGCAGTACTTC. The J gene is TRBJ2-7, the V gene TRBV9; no firm D call. The CDR3 runs 14 residues. Germline lookup yields CDR1 SGDLS and CDR2 YYNGEE. Trimming removed 0 bases at V and 2 bases at J, with 9 bases between.

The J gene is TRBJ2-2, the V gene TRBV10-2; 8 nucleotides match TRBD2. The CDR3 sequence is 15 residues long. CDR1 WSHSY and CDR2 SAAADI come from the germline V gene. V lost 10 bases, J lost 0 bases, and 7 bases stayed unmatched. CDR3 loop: CATRGGPTNTGELFF. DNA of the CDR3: TGCGCCACCCGCGGGGGGCCGACGAACACCGGGGAGCTGTTTTTT.

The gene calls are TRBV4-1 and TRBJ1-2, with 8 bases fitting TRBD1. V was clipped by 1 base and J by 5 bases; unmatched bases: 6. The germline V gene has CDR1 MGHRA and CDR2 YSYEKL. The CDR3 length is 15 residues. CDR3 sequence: CASSQGTGRVYGYTF. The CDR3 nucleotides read TGCGCCAGCAGCCAAGGGACAGGGAGGGTTTATGGCTACACCTTC.

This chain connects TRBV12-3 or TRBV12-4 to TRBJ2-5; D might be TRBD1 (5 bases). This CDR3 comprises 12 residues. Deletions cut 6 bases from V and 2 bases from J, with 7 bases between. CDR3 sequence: CASSRVQETQYF. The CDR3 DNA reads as TGTGCCAGCAGCAGGGTTCAAGAGACCCAGTACTTC.

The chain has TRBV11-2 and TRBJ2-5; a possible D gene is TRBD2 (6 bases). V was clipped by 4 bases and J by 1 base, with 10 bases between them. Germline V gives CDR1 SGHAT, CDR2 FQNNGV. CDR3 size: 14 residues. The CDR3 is CASSSLGSQETQYF. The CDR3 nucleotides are TGTGCCAGCAGCTCACTCGGGAGCCAAGAGACCCAGTACTTC.

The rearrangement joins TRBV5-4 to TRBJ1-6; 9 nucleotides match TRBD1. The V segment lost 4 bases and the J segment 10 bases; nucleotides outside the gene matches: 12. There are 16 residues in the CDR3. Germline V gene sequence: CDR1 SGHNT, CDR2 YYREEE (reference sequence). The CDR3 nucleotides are TGTGCCAGCAGCCCCGGACAGGGGAGATCGAAGTCACCCCTCCACTTT. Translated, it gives CASSPGQGRSKSPLHF.

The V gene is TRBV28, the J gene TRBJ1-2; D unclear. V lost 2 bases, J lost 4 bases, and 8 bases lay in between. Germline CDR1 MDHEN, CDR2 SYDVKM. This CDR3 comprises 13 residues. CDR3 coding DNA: TGTGCCAGCAGTTTAGTAACATTCTATGGCTACACCTTC. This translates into CASSLVTFYGYTF.

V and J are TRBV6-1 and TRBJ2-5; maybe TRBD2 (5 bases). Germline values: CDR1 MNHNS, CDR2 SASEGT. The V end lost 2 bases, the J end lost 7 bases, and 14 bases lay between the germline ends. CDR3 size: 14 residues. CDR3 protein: CASSEPASRGTQYF. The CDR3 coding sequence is TGTGCCAGCAGTGAACCGGCTTCCCGGGGGACCCAGTACTTC.

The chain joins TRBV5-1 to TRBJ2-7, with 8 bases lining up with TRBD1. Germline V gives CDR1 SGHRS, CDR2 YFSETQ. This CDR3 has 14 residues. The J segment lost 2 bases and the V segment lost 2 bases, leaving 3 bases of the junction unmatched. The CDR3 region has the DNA TGCGCCAGCAGCTTTAGACAGGGGCCCTACGAGCAGTACTTC. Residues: CASSFRQGPYEQYF.

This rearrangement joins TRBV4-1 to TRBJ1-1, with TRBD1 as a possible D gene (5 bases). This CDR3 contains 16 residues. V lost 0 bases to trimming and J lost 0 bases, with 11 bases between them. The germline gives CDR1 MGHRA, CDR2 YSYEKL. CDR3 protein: CASSQDPQGMNTEAFF. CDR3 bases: TGCGCCAGCAGCCAAGATCCCCAGGGAATGAACACTGAAGCTTTCTTT.

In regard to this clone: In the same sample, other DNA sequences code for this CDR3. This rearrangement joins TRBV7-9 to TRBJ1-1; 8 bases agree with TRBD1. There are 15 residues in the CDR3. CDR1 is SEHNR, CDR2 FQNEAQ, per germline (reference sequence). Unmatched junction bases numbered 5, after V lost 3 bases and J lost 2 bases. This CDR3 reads CASSLITGGNTEAFF. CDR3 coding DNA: TGTGCCAGCAGCTTGATAACAGGGGGAAACACTGAAGCTTTCTTT.

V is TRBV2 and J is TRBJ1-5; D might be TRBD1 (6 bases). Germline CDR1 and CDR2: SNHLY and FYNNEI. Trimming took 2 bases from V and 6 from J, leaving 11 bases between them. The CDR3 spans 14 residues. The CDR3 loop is CASSETGSFQPQHF. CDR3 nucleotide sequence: TGTGCCAGCAGTGAAACAGGGTCGTTTCAGCCCCAGCATTTT.